This record looks at one T cell receptor (beta chain) sequence and its context. This sample stems from a study of blood T cell repertoires in COVID-19. Overall study context: The United States, Italy and Spain provided the acute and convalescent COVID-19 samples. PBMCs, B-cell-depleted T cells, or T cells provided the cDNA or gDNA that made up the material.

In the study's own analysis: Amplification with reference gene primers provided the estimates of nucleated cell counts. Data came from immunoSEQ multiplex PCR; TCRdb stores just in-frame clones and leaves some out. V, J and clone size were drawn from that table, and D and trimming were deduced from the DNA. This table holds approximately 99,000 clones, 80% to 85% found once. Germline assignment: CDR1 SGHTA and CDR2 FQGNSA. The V end was cut by 1 base, the J end by 6 bases, with 6 bases between. The CDR3 consists of 12 residues. Sequenced input: peripheral blood. This sequence was found in a man aged 70-80 years with active or convalescent COVID-19. The chain combines TRBV7-2 with TRBJ1-1; no clear D. CDR3: CASSLERSEAFF. As DNA, the CDR3 is TGTGCCAGCAGCTTAGAGAGATCTGAAGCTTTCTTT. Variable domain in full (rest from reference TRBV7-2 and TRBJ1-1): GAGVSQSPSNKVTEKGKDVELRCDPISGHTALYWYRQSLGQGLEFLIYFQGNSAPDKSGLPSDRFSAERTGGSVSTLTIQRTQQEDSAVYLCASSLERSEAFFGQGTRLTVV.